This T cell receptor beta chain was identified during a study of molecular identifiers for immune sequencing clone quantification. Study-wide context: Naive CD8 RNA (20,000 or 100,000 cells) was divided into five aliquots, with four sequenced.

Generation of bulk TCR libraries relied on previously described methods and listed TCR primers. One entry per CDR3 protein, called by TCRdb with MiXCR from the PCR reads. The table includes under 11,000 distinct CDR3 sequences, roughly 20% detected once. Trimming pared 7 bases from V and 1 base from J, leaving 17 bases between. Per the germline V gene, CDR1 is SGHVS and CDR2 is FQNEAQ. This CDR3 has 16 residues. Study outcomes and limitations: Detection of one spiked Jurkat cell's TCR RNA reportedly worked in about a million naive cells.

This clonotype is large (0.1 to 1%) within its sample. Its specificity is not known. This sequence was found in a human donor in good health. Some libraries in this study had Jurkat cell RNA spiked in. This sequence joins TRBV7-8 and TRBJ2-4; perhaps TRBD1 as D (6 bases). The sequenced sample was naive CD8+ T cells from blood, with Jurkat cell RNA spiked in. Subset defined: FACS-sorted CD8+CD4-CCR7+CD45RA+ naive T cells. The CDR3 nucleotides are TGTGCCAGCAAGATCCCAGGCACAGGGGCCAAAAACATTCAGTACTTC. Its protein is CASKIPGTGAKNIQYF.